This TCR beta chain was sequenced for a study of shared clonotypes between healthy human individuals. V gave up 8 bases and J gave up 0 bases, with 17 bases separating them. The CDR3 spans 15 residues. Germline assignment: CDR1 GTSNPN and CDR2 SVGIG (reference sequence). Sequencing was performed with immunoSEQ multiplex PCR; in TCRdb, only in-frame clones are kept and a portion is missing. This sample has fewer than 600,000 clones, with roughly 72% found just once. J is TRBJ2-1 and V is TRBV30; perhaps TRBD2 as D (6 bases). The sample taken for sequencing was PBMCs. This sequence originates from a woman between 35 and 50 years old in good health. Some clones in this sample may be carry-over from other donors' samples. The CDR3 DNA reads TGTGCCCGTCCGTCTAGCGCGAGCTCCTACAATGAGCAGTTCTTC. This encodes CARPSSASSYNEQFF. The full variable domain, its missing parts supplied by reference TRBV30 and TRBJ2-1, is SQTIHQWPATLVQPVGSPLSLECTVEGTSNPNLYWYRQAAGRGLQLLFYSVGIGQISSEVPQNLSASRPQDRQFILSSKKLLLSDSGFYLCARPSSASSYNEQFFGPGTRLTVL.